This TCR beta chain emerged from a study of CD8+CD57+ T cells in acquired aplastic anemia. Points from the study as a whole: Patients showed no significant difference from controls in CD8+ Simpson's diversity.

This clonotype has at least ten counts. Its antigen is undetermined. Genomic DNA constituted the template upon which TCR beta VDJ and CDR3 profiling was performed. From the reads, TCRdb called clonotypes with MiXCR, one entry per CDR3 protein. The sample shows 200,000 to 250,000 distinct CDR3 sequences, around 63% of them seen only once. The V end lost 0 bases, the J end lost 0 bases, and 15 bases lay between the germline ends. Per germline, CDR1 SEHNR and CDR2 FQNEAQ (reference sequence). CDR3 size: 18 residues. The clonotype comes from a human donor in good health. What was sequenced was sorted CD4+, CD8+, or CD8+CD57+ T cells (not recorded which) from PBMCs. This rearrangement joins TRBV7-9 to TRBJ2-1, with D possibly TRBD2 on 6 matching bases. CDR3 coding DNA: TGTGCCAGCAGCTTAGCTAGGAATCGGGGGAGCTCCTACAATGAGCAGTTCTTC. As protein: CASSLARNRGSSYNEQFF.